These T cell receptor beta chains were read from a single sample in a study of cytomegalovirus exposure and HLA in healthy donors. The table came from immunoSEQ multiplex PCR; TCRdb's copy has only in-frame clones and leaves some out. Of 150,000 to 180,000 clones in the sample, around 84% were seen once. Sequencing was carried out using PBMCs. These receptors originate from a woman in her thirties or forties in good health and CMV-seropositive. Each CDR3 is given with its conserved first and last residue. The order of the fields is CDR3 protein, CDR3 DNA, clone size, J gene, D gene, V gene. D genes are given only for firm matches. For some rows the clone size is stated as once, few or many, or as a class when expanded; others skip it.

CASRTAGGEKLFF | TGTGCCAGCCGGACGGCAGGGGGCGAAAAACTGTTTTTT | - | TRBJ1-4 | TRBD1 | TRBV6-1
CATSRGANEKLFF | TGTGCCACCTCACGGGGAGCCAATGAAAAACTGTTTTTT | - | TRBJ1-4 | - | TRBV7-9
CASSRTRATSGSWETQYF | TGTGCCAGCAGCCGAACCCGGGCAACTAGCGGGAGCTGGGAGACCCAGTACTTC | - | TRBJ2-5 | TRBD2 | TRBV5-4
CASSFGLAGDTQYF | TGTGCCAGCAGCTTCGGACTAGCAGGGGATACGCAGTATTTT | - | TRBJ2-3 | TRBD2 | TRBV7-3
CASSSTATDTQYF | TGTGCCAGCAGCTCTACAGCCACAGATACGCAGTATTTT | - | TRBJ2-3 | - | TRBV7-3
CASSTIGSTLYEQYF | TGTGCCAGTAGTACTATCGGGTCAACCCTCTACGAGCAGTACTTC | - | TRBJ2-7 | - | TRBV19
CASSLGAWYEQYF | TGTGCCAGCAGCTTAGGGGCTTGGTACGAGCAGTACTTC | once | TRBJ2-7 | - | TRBV7-2
CASSRTGQGIVGEQYF | TGTGCCAGCAGCCGAACGGGACAGGGGATTGTTGGCGAGCAGTACTTC | - | TRBJ2-7 | TRBD1 | TRBV6-6
CASSPGSANQPQHF | TGTGCCAGCAGCCCCGGCAGCGCCAATCAGCCCCAGCATTTT | - | TRBJ1-5 | - | TRBV9
CASSAGLAGGYNEQFF | TGCGCCAGCAGCGCGGGACTAGCGGGAGGGTACAATGAGCAGTTCTTC | few | TRBJ2-1 | TRBD2 | TRBV5-1
CASSLVGPFQGEQFF | TGTGCCAGCAGCTTAGTCGGACCCTTCCAGGGTGAGCAGTTCTTC | - | TRBJ2-1 | - | TRBV7-8
CSVQQGAPGNTIYF | TGCAGCGTTCAACAGGGGGCGCCGGGAAACACCATATATTTT | - | TRBJ1-3 | TRBD1 | TRBV29-1
CASSVRDKPQHF | TGTGCCAGCAGCGTCAGGGATAAGCCCCAGCATTTT | - | TRBJ1-5 | - | TRBV7-9
CASSKAGGPDEQFF | TGTGCCAGCAGCAAAGCGGGAGGGCCTGATGAGCAGTTCTTC | - | TRBJ2-1 | - | TRBV21-1
CAWSGKSSGANVLTF | TGTGCCTGGAGTGGTAAGAGCTCTGGGGCCAACGTCCTGACTTTC | - | TRBJ2-6 | - | TRBV30